Following are 23 T cell receptor beta chains from one sample sequenced in a study of cytomegalovirus exposure and HLA in healthy donors. It was with 60 Vbeta and 13 Jbeta primers that the PCR ran. This table comes from immunoSEQ multiplex PCR, and its TCRdb copy is limited to in-frame clones, with some not included. The sample consists of approximately 100,000 clones, 60% to 85% of them appearing once. Sequenced input: PBMCs. The receptors originated from a man over 45 in good health and CMV-seropositive.

V is TRBV11-3 and J is TRBJ2-1; D is perhaps TRBD1 (6 bases). With 5 bases removed from V and 1 base from J, the gap between germline ends came to 15 bases. The CDR3 contains 16 residues. CDR1 is SGHNT, CDR2 YENEEA, per germline. The CDR3 is CASSPSGTLSYNEQFF. CDR3 nucleotides: TGTGCCAGCAGCCCATCCGGGACATTATCCTACAATGAGCAGTTCTTC.

This chain joins TRBV9 and TRBJ2-6, with TRBD1 matching over 9 bases. With 5 bases clipped from V and 0 bases from J, the junction kept 9 bases outside the gene matches. Germline V gene lookup returns CDR1 SGDLS and CDR2 YYNGEE. The CDR3 is 18 residues long. The CDR3 is CASRGTGGSLSGANVLTF. The CDR3 region has the DNA TGTGCCAGCAGGGGAACAGGGGGCTCGCTCTCTGGGGCCAACGTCCTGACTTTC.

V is TRBV19 and J is TRBJ2-1; D is uncertain. Trimming cost V 2 bases and J 9 bases, with 11 bases left between them. The germline gives CDR1 LNHDA, CDR2 SQIVND (reference sequence). CDR3 length equals 13 residues. CDR3 protein: CASSIFEAAEQFF. CDR3 sequence (DNA): TGTGCCAGTAGTATATTTGAGGCAGCTGAGCAGTTCTTC. The whole variable domain, filled in from reference TRBV19 and TRBJ2-1, reads DGGITQSPKYLFRKEGQNVTLSCEQNLNHDAMYWYRQDPGQGLRLIYYSQIVNDFQKGDIAEGYSVSREKKESFPLTVTSAQKNPTAFYLCASSIFEAAEQFFGPGTRLTVL.

The chain combines TRBV27 with TRBJ2-1, with 12 nucleotides matching TRBD2. The germline V gene has CDR1 MNHEY and CDR2 SMNVEV (reference sequence). V lost 3 bases, J lost 7 bases, and 1 base stayed unmatched. This CDR3 region has 14 residues. CDR3 in amino acids: CASSFLAGGNEQFF. CDR3 nucleotide sequence: TGTGCCAGCAGTTTTCTAGCGGGAGGGAATGAGCAGTTCTTC.

The chain employs TRBV2 and TRBJ2-5, with TRBD1 matching 10 bases. The CDR3 is 15 amino acids. Germline CDR1 and CDR2: SNHLY and FYNNEI. The ends lost 6 bases at V and 4 bases at J; junction bases unmatched: 8. CDR3 sequence: CASSSGTGELETQYF. In DNA, the CDR3 is TGTGCCAGCAGCTCCGGGACAGGGGAATTAGAGACCCAGTACTTC.

This chain joins TRBV7-8 and TRBJ2-7, with unresolved D. The germline gives CDR1 SGHVS, CDR2 FQNEAQ. The CDR3 is 11 residues long. The ends were cut back, 3 bases at V and 4 bases at J, with 4 bases in the middle. The CDR3 DNA is TGTGCCAGCAGCTTCCGTTACGAGCAGTACTTC. Its protein product is CASSFRYEQYF.

The chain uses TRBV14 and TRBJ2-1; 10 bases are shared with TRBD2. The germline V gene encodes CDR1 SGHDN and CDR2 FVKESK. This CDR3 has 17 residues. Trimming removed 3 bases from V and 5 bases from J; junction bases left unmatched: 10. CDR3 sequence reads: CASSQTGGTSANNEQFF. The DNA for the CDR3 is TGTGCCAGCAGCCAGACGGGAGGGACTAGCGCTAACAATGAGCAGTTCTTC.

This chain uses TRBV14 with TRBJ2-1; 7 nucleotides align to TRBD1. The CDR3 sequence is 15 residues long. Germline loops: CDR1 SGHDN, CDR2 FVKESK. J lost 5 bases, V lost 4 bases, and 8 bases had no gene match. The CDR3 here is CASSRDRVVDNEQFF. The CDR3 nucleotides are TGTGCCAGCAGCCGAGACAGGGTCGTGGACAATGAGCAGTTCTTC.

This chain joins TRBV6-5 and TRBJ2-1, with 10 nucleotides matching TRBD2. The CDR3 has 15 residues. CDR1 and CDR2 (germline): MNHEY, SVGAGI. Germline trimming cut 6 bases from V and 1 base from J; bases unmatched to any gene: 3. CDR3 in amino acids: CASSPAGGSYNEQFF. The DNA of the CDR3 is TGTGCCAGCAGCCCAGCGGGAGGGTCCTACAATGAGCAGTTCTTC.

The gene calls are TRBV11-2 and TRBJ1-2, with D perhaps TRBD1 (5 bases). Looked up from germline, CDR1 is SGHAT and CDR2 is FQNNGV. Trimming left V 5 bases short and J 7 bases short, with 14 bases between. The CDR3 is made up of 13 amino acids. The CDR3 DNA reads as TGTGCCAGCAGCCCATGGCAGGGTAGTGGCTACACCTTC. It specifies CASSPWQGSGYTF.

The chain uses TRBV5-1 and TRBJ1-4; 8 bases agree with TRBD1. The CDR3 is made up of 15 amino acids. Per the germline V gene, CDR1 is SGHRS and CDR2 is YFSETQ. Trimming removed 0 bases from V and 3 bases from J; junction bases left unmatched: 1. The CDR3 bases are TGCGCCAGCAGCTTGGACAGGGGGGCTAATGAAAAACTGTTTTTT. Translating it yields CASSLDRGANEKLFF.

The chain joins TRBV28 to TRBJ1-2; weak D call: TRBD1 (6 bases). Germline assignment: CDR1 MDHEN and CDR2 SYDVKM. V was cut by 5 bases and J by 5 bases, with 18 bases left in between. The CDR3 is made up of 15 amino acids. The CDR3: CASSPRTAEEYGYTF. CDR3 nucleotide sequence: TGTGCCAGCAGTCCCCGGACAGCAGAGGAGTATGGCTACACCTTC.

The chain couples TRBV4-3 to TRBJ1-5; TRBD1 matches at 7 bases. Per germline, CDR1 LGHNA and CDR2 YSLEER. This CDR3 contains 15 residues. Trimming at V came to 6 bases and at J to 5 bases, leaving 10 bases not matched to a gene. The CDR3 DNA sequence: TGCGCCAGCAGTCTCCGGAGGGGGCGCGATCAGCCCCAGCATTTT. Protein: CASSLRRGRDQPQHF.

The chain links TRBV12-5 to TRBJ2-1; 11 nucleotides line up with TRBD2. CDR1 and CDR2 (germline): LGHNT, FRNRAP. The CDR3 spans 20 residues. V was pared by 5 bases and J by 2 bases, with 17 bases of the junction left unmatched. CDR3 DNA: TGTGCTAGTGGTAGCGTGGGTGGGACTAGCGGTACCTTAACCTACAATGAGCAGTTCTTC. It codes for CASGSVGGTSGTLTYNEQFF.

The rearrangement uses TRBV27 and TRBJ2-7; D not resolved. Germline V gene lookup returns CDR1 MNHEY and CDR2 SMNVEV (reference sequence). The CDR3 has 12 amino acids. V was pared by 5 bases and J by 5 bases, with 10 bases between. The CDR3 region is CASSRGSHEQYF. CDR3 sequence (DNA): TGTGCCAGCAGTAGAGGATCCCACGAGCAGTACTTC.

The rearrangement links TRBV10-3 to TRBJ2-3; 10 bases are shared with TRBD2. The trim removed 8 bases at V and 1 base at J, leaving 9 bases unmatched. Germline assignment: CDR1 ENHRY and CDR2 SYGVKD. CDR3 length: 16 residues. DNA of the CDR3: TGTGCCATCCGATCCGGGACTAGCGAGCGCACAGATACGCAGTATTTT. It encodes CAIRSGTSERTDTQYF.

The V and J genes are TRBV5-1 and TRBJ2-3; 9 nucleotides agree with TRBD2. V lost 6 bases, J lost 4 bases, and 6 bases stayed unmatched. Germline V CDR1 and CDR2: SGHRS, YFSETQ. This CDR3 comprises 14 residues. In DNA form, the CDR3 reads TGCGCCAGCAAGGCGGGAGGGCCCTCAGATACGCAGTATTTT. Translated: CASKAGGPSDTQYF.

V is TRBV5-5 and J is TRBJ2-1; 9 bases are shared with TRBD1. The length of the CDR3 is 13 residues. Germline CDR1 SGHKS, CDR2 YYEKEE (reference sequence). V shed 5 bases and J 3 bases; nucleotides not matched to a gene: 0. The DNA for the CDR3 is TGTGCCAGCAGGACAGGGGGCTACAATGAGCAGTTCTTC. Translated, it gives CASRTGGYNEQFF.

The J gene is TRBJ2-7, the V gene TRBV15, with a tentative D call TRBD2 (5 bases). This CDR3 has 15 residues. Germline V gene lookup returns CDR1 LNHNV and CDR2 YYDKDF (reference sequence). V was trimmed by 4 bases and J by 3 bases, leaving 16 bases between them. CDR3 sequence: CATSKLGQGIYEQYF. The CDR3 DNA sequence: TGTGCCACCAGCAAACTAGGCCAAGGGATCTACGAGCAGTACTTC.

A remark on this clone: The junction differs from germline at one of its ends, possibly a read error. The sample carries other DNA sequences with the same CDR3. The chain links TRBV20-1 to TRBJ1-2, with no clear D. The CDR3 consists of 11 residues. Germline CDR1 reads DFQATT; CDR2 reads SNEGSKA (reference sequence). For the CDR3, the DNA is TGCAGTGCGAGAGCAGTGGTTGGCTACACCTTC. Translated: CSARAVVGYTF.

The rearrangement links TRBV14 to TRBJ2-1, with a weak D call TRBD1 (6 bases). Germline-derived CDR1 and CDR2 are SGHDN and FVKESK. The CDR3 is made up of 16 amino acids. Trimming shortened V by 0 bases and J by 7 bases, and 16 bases separated the two germline ends. The CDR3 sequence is CASSQDRGLFWNEQFF. The CDR3 DNA reads as TGTGCCAGCAGCCAAGATAGGGGGTTATTTTGGAATGAGCAGTTCTTC.

V and J are TRBV11-2 and TRBJ2-5; 13 bases line up with TRBD2. CDR3 length: 18 amino acids. Germline values: CDR1 SGHAT, CDR2 FQNNGV. J was trimmed by 2 bases and V by 5 bases; bases with no gene match: 11. The CDR3 nucleotides are TGTGCCAGCAGCCCCCGTCCACGACTAGCGGGAGGACAAGAGACCCAGTACTTC. This encodes CASSPRPRLAGGQETQYF. Together with reference TRBV11-2 and TRBJ2-5, the CDR3 gives the full variable domain: EAGVAQSPRYKIIEKRQSVAFWCNPISGHATLYWYQQILGQGPKLLIQFQNNGVVDDSQLPKDRFSAERLKGVDSTLKIQPAKLEDSAVYLCASSPRPRLAGGQETQYFGPGTRLLVL.

This sequence joins TRBV11-3 and TRBJ1-1; no definite D call. Trimming cost V 0 bases and J 3 bases, with 5 bases left between them. The germline CDR1 and CDR2 sequences are SGHNT and YENEEA. The length of the CDR3 is 13 residues. CDR3 sequence (DNA): TGTGCCAGCAGCTTAGAGAGGGACACTGAAGCTTTCTTT. Amino acids: CASSLERDTEAFF. Together with reference TRBV11-3 and TRBJ1-1, the CDR3 gives the full variable domain: EAGVVQSPRYKIIEKKQPVAFWCNPISGHNTLYWYLQNLGQGPELLIRYENEEAVDDSQLPKDRFSAERLKGVDSTLKIQPAELGDSAVYLCASSLERDTEAFFGQGTRLTVV.